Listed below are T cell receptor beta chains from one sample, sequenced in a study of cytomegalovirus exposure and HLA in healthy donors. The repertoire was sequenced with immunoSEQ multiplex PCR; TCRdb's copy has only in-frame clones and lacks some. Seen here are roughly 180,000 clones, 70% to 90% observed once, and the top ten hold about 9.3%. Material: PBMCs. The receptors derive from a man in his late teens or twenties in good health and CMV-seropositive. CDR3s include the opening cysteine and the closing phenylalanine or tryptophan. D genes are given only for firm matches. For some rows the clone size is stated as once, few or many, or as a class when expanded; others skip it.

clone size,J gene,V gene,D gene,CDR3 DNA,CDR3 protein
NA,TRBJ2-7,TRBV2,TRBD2,TGTGCCAGCAGAAACTTAGGACTAGCGGGCGGCGAGCAGTACTTC,CASRNLGLAGGEQYF
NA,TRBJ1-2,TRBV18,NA,TGTGCCAGCTCCGACGGGGGGAAAGGCTATGGCTACACCTTC,CASSDGGKGYGYTF
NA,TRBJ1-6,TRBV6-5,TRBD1,TGTGCCAGCAAACAGGGGAATAATTCACCCCTCCACTTT,CASKQGNNSPLHF
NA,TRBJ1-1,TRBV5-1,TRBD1,TGCGCCAGCAGGCTGATTCTACAGGGGGCTATGGGCACTGAAGCTTTCTTT,CASRLILQGAMGTEAFF
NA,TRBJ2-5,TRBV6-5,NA,TGTGCCGGGGGCACAGGGCTACAAGAGACCCAGTACTTC,CAGGTGLQETQYF
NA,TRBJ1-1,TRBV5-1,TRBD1,TGCGCCAGCTTTAAAGGACAGGGTGCTCGTGACACTGAAGCTTTCTTT,CASFKGQGARDTEAFF
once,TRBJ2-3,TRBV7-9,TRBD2,TGTGCCAGCAGCTTAGTAGCGGGGGTGTTGGATACGCAGTATTTT,CASSLVAGVLDTQYF
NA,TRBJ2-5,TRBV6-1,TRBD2,TGTGCCAGCACCGGAGGGCCTAGCGGGAAAGAGACCCAGTACTTC,CASTGGPSGKETQYF
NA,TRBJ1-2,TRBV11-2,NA,TGTGCCAGCAGCTCCAACCTTCTTGGGGCGCTTGGCTACACCTTC,CASSSNLLGALGYTF
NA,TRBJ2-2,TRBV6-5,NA,TGTGCCAGCAGTTACGCAGGTCGCCCGAACACCGGGGAGCTGTTTTTT,CASSYAGRPNTGELFF
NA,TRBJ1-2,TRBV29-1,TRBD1,TGCAGCGTTGGGACAGGGGGCTATGGCTACACCTTC,CSVGTGGYGYTF
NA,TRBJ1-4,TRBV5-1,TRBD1,TGCGCCAGCAGCCTTGGGATTGGACAGGGGCCGTCGTCTAGTACTGAAAAACTGTTTTTT,CASSLGIGQGPSSSTEKLFF
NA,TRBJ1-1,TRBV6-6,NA,TGTGCCAGCAGTTACGGCCAGGCGAACACTGAAGCTTTCTTT,CASSYGQANTEAFF
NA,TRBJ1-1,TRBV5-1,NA,TGCGCCAGCAGCTTGACCGGGGACACTGAAGCTTTCTTT,CASSLTGDTEAFF
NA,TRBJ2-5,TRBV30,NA,TGTGCCTGGAGTGTACAGGGCTTGGTGACCCAGTACTTC,CAWSVQGLVTQYF
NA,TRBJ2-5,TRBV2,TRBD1,TGTGCCAGCAGTGACGGGACAGTGATCTCCCAAGAGACCCAGTACTTC,CASSDGTVISQETQYF
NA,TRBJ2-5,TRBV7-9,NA,TGTGCCAGCAGCTTAGCGGGAGGTGAGACCCAGTACTTC,CASSLAGGETQYF
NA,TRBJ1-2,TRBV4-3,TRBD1,TGCGCCAGCAGCCAAGACGGACAGGGGGCAATGGGAGGCTACACCTTC,CASSQDGQGAMGGYTF
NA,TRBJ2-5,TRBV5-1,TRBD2,TGCGCCAGCAGCTTGGCATCTAGCGGGGTTGGGGAGACCCAGTACTTC,CASSLASSGVGETQYF
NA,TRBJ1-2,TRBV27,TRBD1,TGTGCCAGCAGTTTCCGGACAGGGGGAGGAGGCTACACCTTC,CASSFRTGGGGYTF
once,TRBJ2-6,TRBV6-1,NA,TGTGCCGGGGGGATCTCTGGGGCCAACGTCCTGACTTTC,CAGGISGANVLTF
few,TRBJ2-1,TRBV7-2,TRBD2,TGTGCCAGCAATCTCGAGCGGGGGGCCGGGAATGAGCAGTTCTTC,CASNLERGAGNEQFF
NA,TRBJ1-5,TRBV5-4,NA,TGTGCCAGCAGCTTGGGCACTTCCAGGGATCAGCCCCAGCATTTT,CASSLGTSRDQPQHF
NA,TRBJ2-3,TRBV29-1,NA,TGCAGCGTGCCGGGACAACGCACAGATACGCAGTATTTT,CSVPGQRTDTQYF
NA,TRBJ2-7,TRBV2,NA,TGTGCCAGCAGTGAAAACAGCCTGAGCTCCTACGAGCAGTACTTC,CASSENSLSSYEQYF
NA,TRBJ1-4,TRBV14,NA,TGTGCCAGCAGCCAAGTTCTAAGAGTGTCACCCGAAAAACTGTTTTTT,CASSQVLRVSPEKLFF
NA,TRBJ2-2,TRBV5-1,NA,TGCGCCAGCAGCTTGGATCCCGGTTTCGGGGAGCTGTTTTTT,CASSLDPGFGELFF
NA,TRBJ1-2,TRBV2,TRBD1,TGTGCCAGCAGTGATGGACAGGTGCATGGCTACACCTTC,CASSDGQVHGYTF
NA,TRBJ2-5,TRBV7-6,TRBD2,TGTGCCAGCAGCTTAGGGGGACTAGCCGGCACCCAGACCCAGTACTTC,CASSLGGLAGTQTQYF
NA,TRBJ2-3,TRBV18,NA,TGTGCCAGCTCACCTGGGGCTGGGCTCCCAGCAGATACGCAGTATTTT,CASSPGAGLPADTQYF
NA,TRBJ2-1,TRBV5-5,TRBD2,TGTGCCAGCAGCCTCTTAGGGACTAGCGGGGGTAATGAGCAGTTCTTC,CASSLLGTSGGNEQFF
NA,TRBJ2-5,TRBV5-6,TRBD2,TGTGCCAGCAGTCAAAGCTTGGGTCTTCTAGCGGGCAGTGAGACCCAGTACTTC,CASSQSLGLLAGSETQYF
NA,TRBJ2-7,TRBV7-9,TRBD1,TGTGCCAGCAGCGTACCCGGGACAGGGATCTACGAGCAGTACTTC,CASSVPGTGIYEQYF
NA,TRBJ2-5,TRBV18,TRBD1,TGTGCCAGCTCACCAGAGACAGGGCTCGCCCGCCAACAAGAGACCCAGTACTTC,CASSPETGLARQQETQYF
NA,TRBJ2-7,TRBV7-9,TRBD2,TGTGCCAGCAGCCGGGGGGGGGTGGATGACGAGCAGTACTTC,CASSRGGVDDEQYF
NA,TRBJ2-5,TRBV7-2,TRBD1,TGTGCCAGCAGCGTCCGGGACAGGGTACAAGAGACCCAGTACTTC,CASSVRDRVQETQYF